These 29 T cell receptor delta chains were sequenced from one sample in a study of gamma-delta T cells after stem cell transplantation. TCRdb called clones from the RT-PCR reads again using CATT. Among more than 1,000 delta-chain clones listed, approximately 1.8% were seen once. Sequencing was done on a sample of gamma-delta T cells. The receptors derive from a human donor. It is not recorded whose cells these are; they may come from a transplant donor.

This clone was counted a few times. The chain combines TRDV1 with TRDJ2; 9 bases match TRDD3. V lost 3 bases and J lost 8; bases outside the gene matches: 34. The V gene's germline CDR1 is TSWWSYY and CDR2 QGS. The CDR3 spans 24 residues. CDR3 nucleotide sequence: TGTGCTCTTGGGGACCCCTGCCTTCGGACGGCGGTCTGGGGGATTTGCCCGGGACGCGCACAACTCTTCTTT. Its translation: CALGDPCLRTAVWGICPGRAQLFF.

This clone was seen a few times. Here the CDR3 DNA reads TGTGCCTGTGACCTACTGGGGGATACGGCCGATAAACTCATCTTT. This sequence encodes CACDLLGDTADKLIF. The chain employs TRDV2 and TRDJ1, with TRDD3 identical over 13 bases. V shed 3 bases, J shed 3 bases, and the junction held 3 bases outside the gene matches. CDR1 is GEAIGNYY and CDR2 is EKD in the germline V gene. The CDR3 length is 15 residues.

This clone has only a few counts. The chain joins TRDV2 to TRDJ1; 13 nucleotides line up with TRDD3. Germline V lookup: CDR1 GEAIGNYY, CDR2 EKD. V was pared by 3 bases and J by 0 bases, with 18 bases of the junction left unmatched. CDR3 size: 21 residues. Here the CDR3 reads CACDQAFLLGDTRGDTDKLIF. The CDR3 DNA reads as TGTGCCTGTGACCAAGCCTTCCTACTGGGGGATACGCGAGGTGACACCGATAAACTCATCTTT.

To note about this clone: Given a far larger clone just one base away, this is likely a sequencing read error. The rearrangement joins TRDV2 to TRDJ1; 13 nucleotides align to TRDD3. Germline assignment: CDR1 GEAIGNYY and CDR2 EKD. V shed 3 bases, J shed 0 bases, and the junction held 15 bases outside the gene matches. This CDR3 region has 20 residues. CDR3 sequence: CACDPALGDTRQKYTDKLIF. In nucleotides, the CDR3 is TGTGCCTGTGACCCAGCACTGGGGGATACGCGGCAAAAGTACACCGATAAACTCATCTTT.

The V gene is TRDV2, the J gene TRDJ1, with 10 positions matching TRDD3. CDR3 length: 20 amino acids. Germline lookup yields CDR1 GEAIGNYY and CDR2 EKD. J was trimmed by 0 bases and V by 3 bases; bases with no gene match: 18. CDR3 bases: TGTGCCTGTGACCGACTTAAGGGGGATACGCTATACTCGTACACCGATAAACTCATCTTT. Amino acids: CACDRLKGDTLYSYTDKLIF.

Within the sample, this clone is medium-sized. A read error likely explains this, since a far larger clone differs by one base. The V call is TRDV2, the J call TRDJ2; 8 bases fit TRDD3. Germline-derived CDR1 and CDR2 are GEAIGNYY and EKD. J gave up 3 bases and V 5 bases, and 10 bases lay outside the gene matches. The CDR3 contains 16 residues. This CDR3 is CACGDVLGGLTAQLFF. CDR3 nucleotides: TGTGCCTGTGGCGACGTACTGGGGGGCCTGACAGCACAACTCTTCTTT.

This clone is large within its sample. The V gene is TRDV2, the J gene TRDJ1; 13 bases match TRDD3. CDR3 length: 19 residues. The germline gives CDR1 GEAIGNYY, CDR2 EKD. Losses at the gene ends were 3 bases for V and 1 base for J; bases not matched to a gene: 13. The CDR3 loop is CACDPVLGDTPNFTDKLIF. CDR3 bases: TGTGCCTGTGACCCCGTACTGGGGGATACGCCTAACTTCACCGATAAACTCATCTTT.

Only a few counts were recorded for this clone. The chain carries TRDV1 and TRDJ1; a weak D match, TRDD3 (6 bases). Germline V CDR1 and CDR2: TSWWSYY, QGS. Deletions cut 7 bases from V and 0 bases from J, with 18 bases between. This CDR3 has 16 amino acids. The CDR3 spells CALELFGGEYTDKLIF. CDR3 in DNA: TGTGCTCTTGAACTGTTTGGGGGGGAGTACACCGATAAACTCATCTTT.

The chain recombines TRDV2 with TRDJ1; 9 bases match TRDD3. V dropped 1 base and J dropped 1; count of bases not matched to a gene: 6. The CDR3 runs to 16 residues. Germline CDR1 and CDR2: GEAIGNYY and EKD. The chain's CDR3 is CACDTLLGDPTDKLIF. The DNA of the CDR3 is TGTGCCTGTGACACTTTACTGGGGGACCCCACCGATAAACTCATCTTT.

Notes on this clone: A far more abundant clone sits one base away, making this likely a read error. This CDR3 is also generated by other DNA sequences in the sample. The gene calls are TRDV2 and TRDJ3, with 11 bases that match TRDD3. The germline CDR1 and CDR2 sequences are GEAIGNYY and EKD. The CDR3 loop spans 20 amino acids. CDR3 nucleotides: TGTGCCTGTGACACCGCTCAATCTGGGGGATACTCCTGGGACACCCGGCAGATGTTTTTC. It yields the protein CACDTAQSGGYSWDTRQMFF.

This clone was seen a few times. It may be a read error: a sequence one base away is much more abundant. Other DNA sequences in this sample translate to the same CDR3. The rearrangement uses TRDV2 and TRDJ1, with 8 bases fitting TRDD3. Germline V gene sequence: CDR1 GEAIGNYY, CDR2 EKD. The CDR3 sequence is 15 residues long. CDR3 protein: CACDAWGTHTDKLIF. Here the CDR3 DNA reads TGTGCTTGTGACGCCTGGGGGACGCACACCGACAAACTCATCTTT.

Points on this clone: This DNA translates differently at residue 11 from the TCRdb protein, which is that of a much larger clone; a read error is likely, and the protein shown is the DNA's own translation. V usage is TRDV2 and J usage is TRDJ1; 7 nucleotides match TRDD3. V shed 0 bases, J shed 4 bases, and the junction held 13 bases outside the gene matches. Per germline, CDR1 GEAIGNYY and CDR2 EKD. The CDR3 has 17 amino acids. The CDR3 DNA reads as TGTGCCTGTGACACCGTACTGGGGCGACAAAAAAACGATAAACTCATCTTT. Translating gives CACDTVLGRQKNDKLIF.

Regarding this clone: A single base is all that separates this from a far larger clone, so a read error is likely. This CDR3 is also generated by other DNA sequences in the sample. The chain joins TRDV2 to TRDJ1; perhaps TRDD3 as D (5 bases). The CDR3 is made up of 13 amino acids. The germline CDR1 and CDR2 sequences are GEAIGNYY and EKD. DNA for the CDR3: TGTGCCTGTGACCCTTTGGGGTTGGATAAACTTATCTTT. This gives the protein CACDPLGLDKLIF.

There are a few counts of this clone. The genes are TRDV2 and TRDJ1; the match to TRDD3 covers 7 bases. Germline V CDR1 and CDR2: GEAIGNYY, EKD. This CDR3 is built from 18 residues. V was pared by 0 bases and J by 2 bases, with 14 bases of the junction left unmatched. DNA of the CDR3: TGTGCCTGTGACACCGTTGGCCGCACACTGGGGATGACCGATAAACTCATCTTT. It encodes CACDTVGRTLGMTDKLIF.

This clone showed up just a few times. A read error likely explains why the TCRdb protein, taken from a much larger clone, differs from this DNA's translation at residue 8; the protein shown is translated from the DNA. The rearrangement uses TRDV2 and TRDJ1; tentatively, D is TRDD3 (6 bases). The CDR3 is 16 residues long. V was pared by 0 bases and J by 3 bases, with 16 bases between. Germline V gives CDR1 GEAIGNYY, CDR2 EKD. CDR3 protein: CACDTVGASDADKLIF. CDR3 nucleotides: TGTGCCTGTGACACCGTGGGGGCCTCCGACGCCGATAAACTCATCTTT.

On this clone itself: TCRdb's protein, taken from a much larger clone, differs from this DNA's translation at residue 3, likely owing to a read error; the protein displayed comes from the DNA. The V gene is TRDV2, the J gene TRDJ1, with TRDD3 matching over 10 bases. CDR1 is GEAIGNYY, CDR2 EKD, per germline. The CDR3 has 16 amino acids. The CDR3 bases are TGTGCCCGTGACGGACTGGGGGATGGCTCCACCGATAAACTCATCTTT. Translated: CARDGLGDGSTDKLIF.

This clone rates as medium-sized (0.01 to 0.1%). V usage is TRDV2 and J usage is TRDJ3, with no clear D. CDR3 length: 18 amino acids. Germline V gives CDR1 GEAIGNYY, CDR2 EKD. With 0 bases removed from V and 0 bases from J, the gap between germline ends came to 11 bases. This CDR3 reads CACDTGWKSSWDTRQMFF. Written as DNA, the CDR3 is TGTGCCTGTGACACCGGCTGGAAGAGCTCCTGGGACACCCGACAGATGTTTTTC.

This clone was counted between two and nine times. The chain links TRDV2 to TRDJ1, with TRDD3 as a possible D gene (6 bases). Germline V gene lookup returns CDR1 GEAIGNYY and CDR2 EKD. V was trimmed by 2 bases and J by 3 bases, leaving 21 bases between them. There are 17 residues in the CDR3. CDR3 sequence reads: CACDSLGTAPYADKLIF. Here the CDR3 DNA reads TGTGCCTGTGACAGTCTGGGGACCGCGCCATACGCCGATAAACTCATCTTT.

This clone was recorded a few times. The mismatch at residue 7 between this DNA's translation and the TCRdb protein of a much larger clone likely reflects a read error; the protein shown is translated from the DNA. V usage is TRDV2 and J usage is TRDJ1; 9 bases agree with TRDD3. This CDR3 region has 19 residues. The germline gives CDR1 GEAIGNYY, CDR2 EKD. V gave up 0 bases and J gave up 1 base; unmatched junction bases: 14. The CDR3: CACDTVPGIRDMSTDKLIF. Written as DNA, the CDR3 is TGTGCCTGTGACACCGTCCCGGGGATACGCGATATGTCCACCGATAAACTCATCTTT.

A few counts support this clone. One base separates it from a far larger clone, so it is likely a read error. J is TRDJ1 and V is TRDV2, with 10 bases matching TRDD3. Germline assignment: CDR1 GEAIGNYY and CDR2 EKD. The CDR3 totals 20 residues. The trim removed 3 bases at V and 0 bases at J, leaving 18 bases unmatched. The CDR3 reads CACDPVPGDTRQKYTDKLIF. The CDR3 DNA follows: TGTGCCTGTGACCCAGTACCGGGGGATACGCGGCAAAAGTACACCGATAAACTCATCTTT.

This clone is categorized as large. In the same sample, other DNA sequences code for this CDR3. The rearrangement uses TRDV2 and TRDJ2; 11 bases map to TRDD3. Germline V gene data show CDR1 as GEAIGNYY and CDR2 as EKD. The CDR3 consists of 18 residues. The junction had 14 bases not matched to a gene; V was cut back by 1 base and J by 8 bases. The CDR3 DNA sequence: TGTGCCTGTGACACGGTGGGGGATACGCTTTCGAGACCGGCACAACTCTTCTTT. Translation gives CACDTVGDTLSRPAQLFF.

This clone is labeled as large. The genes are TRDV2 and TRDJ1; 13 bases align to TRDD3. The CDR3 covers 19 residues. The germline gives CDR1 GEAIGNYY, CDR2 EKD. V shed 3 bases, J shed 3 bases, and the junction held 15 bases outside the gene matches. CDR3 in DNA: TGTGCCTGTGACGGAATGGTACTGGGGGATACGGGCATCCCCGATAAACTCATCTTT. Translated: CACDGMVLGDTGIPDKLIF.

This clone was observed a handful of times. Given a far larger clone just one base away, this is likely a sequencing read error. Additional DNA sequences in this sample encode the identical CDR3. V usage is TRDV2 and J usage is TRDJ1; weak D call: TRDD3 (6 bases). This CDR3 comprises 18 residues. Germline V gene data show CDR1 as GEAIGNYY and CDR2 as EKD. V dropped 1 base and J dropped 0 bases, with 20 bases sitting between them. The CDR3 loop reads CACDTVWGTPLYTDKLIF. In nucleotides, the CDR3 is TGTGCCTGTGACACGGTCTGGGGTACCCCCTTGTACACCGATAAACTCATCTTT.

This clone was seen only a few times. A far more abundant clone sits one base away, making this likely a read error. Distinct nucleotide sequences in the sample also encode this CDR3. The rearrangement joins TRDV2 to TRDJ3; TRDD3 aligns across 8 bases. Trimming removed 0 bases from V and 0 bases from J; junction bases left unmatched: 3. The V gene's germline CDR1 is GEAIGNYY and CDR2 EKD. This CDR3 region has 18 residues. The CDR3 loop is CACDTAGDSSWDTRQMFF. The DNA of the CDR3 is TGTGCCTGTGACACCGCGGGGGATAGCTCCTGGGACACCCGACAGATGTTTTTC.

Regarding this clone: TCRdb's protein, taken from a much larger clone, differs from this DNA's translation at residue 5, likely owing to a read error; the protein displayed comes from the DNA. The chain has TRDV2 and TRDJ2, with TRDD3 matching over 11 bases. CDR1 and CDR2 from the germline V gene are GEAIGNYY and EKD. The CDR3 sequence is 18 residues long. Trimming cost V 2 bases and J 8 bases; bases outside gene matches: 15. The CDR3 protein is CACDKVGDTLSRPAQLFF. The DNA of the CDR3 is TGTGCCTGTGACAAGGTGGGGGATACGCTTTCGAGACCGGCACAACTCTTCTTT.

By frequency in the sample, this clone is medium-sized. DNA of the CDR3: TGTGCCTGTGACACCGTGGGACTGGGGGATACAAATGGTAAACTCATCTTT. Translation: CACDTVGLGDTNGKLIF. J is TRDJ1 and V is TRDV2, with 12 bases identical to TRDD3. The CDR3 totals 17 residues. V lost 0 bases and J lost 7; bases outside the gene matches: 11. The germline gives CDR1 GEAIGNYY, CDR2 EKD.

The gene calls are TRDV2 and TRDJ1; 12 bases map to TRDD3. The CDR3 spans 17 residues. Germline CDR1 GEAIGNYY, CDR2 EKD. Trimming removed 1 base from V and 5 bases from J; junction bases left unmatched: 10. This CDR3 reads CACDTLAGGYASDKLIF. The CDR3 bases are TGTGCCTGTGACACTCTAGCTGGGGGATACGCGAGTGATAAACTCATCTTT.

V and J are TRDV1 and TRDJ2, with D perhaps TRDD2 (6 bases). V was pared by 3 bases and J by 0 bases, with 17 bases between. CDR1 is TSWWSYY, CDR2 QGS, per germline. This CDR3 has 18 residues. The CDR3 sequence is CALGETPSSIALTAQLFF. The CDR3 DNA reads TGTGCTCTTGGGGAGACGCCTTCCAGCATCGCTTTGACAGCACAACTCTTCTTT.

This clone is medium-sized (0.01 to 0.1%) in the sample. It differs at one base from a far larger clone, so likely a read error. Other DNA sequences in this specimen translate into the identical CDR3. The chain uses TRDV2 and TRDJ1; a possible D gene is TRDD3 (5 bases). CDR1 and CDR2 (germline): GEAIGNYY, EKD. V was shortened by 0 bases and J by 5 bases, with 15 bases between the two germline ends. CDR3 size: 15 residues. The CDR3, as DNA: TGTGCCTGTGACACCGTGGGGACCCTCACTGATAAACTCATCTTT. Protein: CACDTVGTLTDKLIF.